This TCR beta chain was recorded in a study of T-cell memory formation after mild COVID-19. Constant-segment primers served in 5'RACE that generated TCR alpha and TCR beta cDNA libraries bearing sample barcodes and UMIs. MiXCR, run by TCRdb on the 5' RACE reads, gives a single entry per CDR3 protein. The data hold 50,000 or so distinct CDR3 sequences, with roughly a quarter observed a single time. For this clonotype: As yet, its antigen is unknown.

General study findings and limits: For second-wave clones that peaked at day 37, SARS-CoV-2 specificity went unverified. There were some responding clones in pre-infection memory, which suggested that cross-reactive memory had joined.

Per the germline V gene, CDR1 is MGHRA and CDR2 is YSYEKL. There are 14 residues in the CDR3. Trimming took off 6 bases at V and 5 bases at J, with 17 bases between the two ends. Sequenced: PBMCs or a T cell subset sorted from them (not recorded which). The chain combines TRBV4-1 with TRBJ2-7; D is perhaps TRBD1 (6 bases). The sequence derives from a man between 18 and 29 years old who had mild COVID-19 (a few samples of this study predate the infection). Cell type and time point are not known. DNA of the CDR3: TGCGCCAGCAGACCCGAACCACAGGGAAACGAGCAGTACTTC. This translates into CASRPEPQGNEQYF.